Each of the 30 T cell receptor beta chains below was sequenced from the same sample in a study of cytomegalovirus exposure and HLA in healthy donors. The PCR ran on 60 Vbeta and 13 Jbeta primers. TCRdb keeps only in-frame clones here, not all; method: immunoSEQ multiplex PCR. The sample consists of about 120,000 clones, more than 80% of them appearing once. Input material: PBMCs. These receptors came from a man aged 35-49 years in good health and CMV-seronegative.

The chain carries TRBV7-3 and TRBJ2-1; weak D call: TRBD2 (5 bases). Trimming cost V 2 bases and J 4 bases, with 12 bases left between them. The germline gives CDR1 SGHTA, CDR2 FQGTGA. The CDR3 covers 15 residues. The CDR3 DNA follows: TGTGCCAGCAGCTTAGGTGGGAGAGGGTACAATGAGCAGTTCTTC. Encoded protein: CASSLGGRGYNEQFF.

The chain combines TRBV19 with TRBJ1-5; perhaps TRBD1 as D (5 bases). CDR1 is LNHDA, CDR2 SQIVND, per germline (reference sequence). Trimming cost V 5 bases and J 0 bases, with 8 bases left between them. The length of the CDR3 is 14 residues. This chain's CDR3 is CASSVDTSNQPQHF. CDR3 sequence (DNA): TGTGCCAGTAGTGTGGACACTAGCAATCAGCCCCAGCATTTT.

The rearrangement uses TRBV7-9 and TRBJ2-3; D is ambiguous. V lost 2 bases to trimming and J lost 4 bases, with 7 bases between them. CDR1 is SEHNR and CDR2 is FQNEAQ in the germline V gene (reference sequence). The CDR3 spans 13 residues. CDR3 nucleotides: TGTGCCAGCAGCTTAAGGAGCCCAGATACGCAGTATTTT. It translates to CASSLRSPDTQYF.

V usage is TRBV27 and J usage is TRBJ1-5; 7 positions agree with TRBD1. V shed 2 bases, J shed 4 bases, and the junction held 8 bases outside the gene matches. CDR3 length: 16 residues. Germline assignment: CDR1 MNHEY and CDR2 SMNVEV (reference sequence). CDR3 coding DNA: TGTGCCAGCAGTTTAAGGGGCAGGGGGTATAATCAGCCCCAGCATTTT. Protein: CASSLRGRGYNQPQHF.

This chain connects TRBV7-6 to TRBJ2-5, with 7 nucleotides matching TRBD1. CDR1 and CDR2 (germline): SGHVS, FNYEAQ. Germline trimming cut 4 bases from V and 2 bases from J; bases unmatched to any gene: 10. The CDR3 has 16 amino acids. Written as DNA, the CDR3 is TGTGCCAGCAGCTCCCGCCCGGGACAGCCACAAGAGACCCAGTACTTC. Its translation: CASSSRPGQPQETQYF.

V and J are TRBV21-1 and TRBJ2-6; the listed D gene, TRBD1, was not tested against the DNA. TRBV21-1 is reported as a pseudogene. CDR3 length: 20 residues. The CDR3 sequence: CASSEVSPGHTNSGANVLTF. CDR3 bases: TGTGCCAGCAGCGAAGTTTCACCGGGACATACTAACTCTGGGGCCAACGTCCTGACTTTC.

This chain uses TRBV6-1 with TRBJ1-1, with 8 bases that match TRBD1. This CDR3 is 15 amino acids long. The trim removed 3 bases at V and 0 bases at J, leaving 3 bases unmatched. CDR1 and CDR2 (germline): MNHNS, SASEGT. The CDR3 DNA reads TGTGCCAGCAGTGACCAGGGGGCTTTGAACACTGAAGCTTTCTTT. This translates into CASSDQGALNTEAFF.

The V and J genes are TRBV28 and TRBJ1-2, with 8 bases that match TRBD1. Trimming took 6 bases from V and 4 from J; bases not matched to a gene: 10. The CDR3 sequence is 15 residues long. In germline, CDR1 is MDHEN, CDR2 SYDVKM. CDR3 in amino acids: CASSMTGAIVYGYTF. In DNA form, the CDR3 reads TGTGCCAGCAGCATGACAGGGGCCATCGTCTATGGCTACACCTTC.

The genes are TRBV10-3 and TRBJ2-7; unclear D gene. CDR1 is ENHRY and CDR2 is SYGVKD in the germline V gene. V lost 6 bases to trimming and J lost 1 base, with 10 bases between them. There are 13 residues in the CDR3. CDR3 DNA: TGTGCCATCAGCCCGACTGCATCCTACGAGCAGTACTTC. The encoded protein is CAISPTASYEQYF.

The chain uses TRBV28 and TRBJ1-1, with D perhaps matching TRBD1 (6 bases). V gave up 3 bases and J gave up 8 bases, with 16 bases separating them. Germline values: CDR1 MDHEN, CDR2 SYDVKM. The CDR3 has 14 amino acids. The DNA of the CDR3 is TGTGCCAGCAGTTTGATCGCGGGGGCCCAAGAAGCTTTCTTT. This translates into CASSLIAGAQEAFF.

J is TRBJ2-5 and V is TRBV7-2; 12 bases match TRBD2. The CDR3 is made up of 16 amino acids. Trimming at V came to 1 base and at J to 5 bases, leaving 5 bases not matched to a gene. Germline V lookup: CDR1 SGHTA, CDR2 FQGNSA. CDR3 coding DNA: TGTGCCAGCAGCTTAGAGCTAGCGGGGGGGCTGGAGACCCAGTACTTC. This encodes CASSLELAGGLETQYF.

The V and J genes are TRBV19 and TRBJ2-1, with 7 bases aligning to TRBD2. The germline gives CDR1 LNHDA, CDR2 SQIVND (reference sequence). The trim removed 3 bases at V and 2 bases at J, leaving 4 bases unmatched. This CDR3 contains 15 residues. In DNA form, the CDR3 reads TGTGCCAGTAGTATTAGAGCGGGACCCTACAATGAGCAGTTCTTC. Its translation: CASSIRAGPYNEQFF.

This chain joins TRBV30 and TRBJ2-5, with 7 bases aligning to TRBD1. Losses at the gene ends were 4 bases for V and 10 bases for J; bases not matched to a gene: 15. This CDR3 comprises 14 residues. Germline values: CDR1 GTSNPN, CDR2 SVGIG (reference sequence). CDR3 coding DNA: TGTGCCTGGACCCTGGGGGACAGATATGGGGGCCAGTACTTC. Translation gives CAWTLGDRYGGQYF. The full variable domain, with the rest looked up from reference TRBV30 and TRBJ2-5, is SQTIHQWPATLVQPVGSPLSLECTVEGTSNPNLYWYRQAAGRGLQLLFYSVGIGQISSEVPQNLSASRPQDRQFILSSKKLLLSDSGFYLCAWTLGDRYGGQYFGPGTRLLVL.

V and J are TRBV5-1 and TRBJ1-2, with D tentatively TRBD1 (6 bases). Between the trimmed V and J ends, which lost 0 bases and 2 bases, there was a span of 14 bases. Per the germline V gene, CDR1 is SGHRS and CDR2 is YFSETQ. The CDR3 spans 16 residues. CDR3 protein: CASSLEQDRRNYGYTF. In DNA, the CDR3 is TGCGCCAGCAGCTTGGAACAGGACAGAAGAAACTATGGCTACACCTTC.

The CDR3 DNA sequence: TGCGCCAGCAGCCTCGGTTCCAGGGGGATCCAAGAGACCCAGTACTTC. Protein sequence: CASSLGSRGIQETQYF. The chain couples TRBV5-1 to TRBJ2-5, with 7 bases lining up with TRBD1. CDR1 is SGHRS, CDR2 YFSETQ, per germline. The length of the CDR3 is 16 residues. Trimming cost V 4 bases and J 1 base; bases outside gene matches: 10. The whole variable domain, remainder taken from reference TRBV5-1 and TRBJ2-5, is KAGVTQTPRYLIKTRGQQVTLSCSPISGHRSVSWYQQTPGQGLQFLFEYFSETQRNKGNFPGRFSGRQFSNSRSEMNVSTLELGDSALYLCASSLGSRGIQETQYFGPGTRLLVL.

The chain carries TRBV13 and TRBJ2-7; D is possibly TRBD1 (5 bases). CDR1 and CDR2 from the germline V gene are PRHDT and FYEKMQ (reference sequence). This CDR3 spans 13 amino acids. V was trimmed by 5 bases and J by 4 bases, leaving 12 bases between them. The CDR3 reads CASSGEGVYEQYF. DNA of the CDR3: TGTGCCAGCAGCGGCGAAGGGGTATACGAGCAGTACTTC. The entire variable domain, with the rest obtained from reference TRBV13 and TRBJ2-7, is as follows: AAGVIQSPRHLIKEKRETATLKCYPIPRHDTVYWYQQGPGQDPQFLISFYEKMQSDKGSIPDRFSAQQFSDYHSELNMSSLELGDSALYFCASSGEGVYEQYFGPGTRLTVT.

The rearrangement uses TRBV10-3 and TRBJ2-2; D may be TRBD2 (7 bases). The CDR3 is 14 amino acids. Trimming left V 11 bases short and J 5 bases short, with 18 bases between. The germline gives CDR1 ENHRY, CDR2 SYGVKD. CDR3 sequence (DNA): TGTGCCTCCAGGGGAGGGGATGGGACCGGGGAGCTGTTTTTT. It specifies CASRGGDGTGELFF.

The V and J genes are TRBV10-3 and TRBJ1-1, with TRBD1 matching 9 bases. There are 14 residues in the CDR3. J lost 1 base, V lost 7 bases, and 4 bases had no gene match. CDR1 and CDR2 from the germline V gene are ENHRY and SYGVKD. The CDR3 reads CAIIKGQGNTEAFF. The CDR3, as DNA: TGTGCCATCATTAAGGGACAGGGGAACACTGAAGCTTTCTTT.

This clone was counted only a few times. V and J are TRBV7-2 and TRBJ2-5, with a tentative D call TRBD1 (5 bases). Germline CDR1 and CDR2: SGHTA and FQGNSA. This CDR3 has 14 amino acids. V lost 0 bases and J lost 3, with 8 bases in between. This chain's CDR3 is CASSLAGAEETQYF. As DNA, the CDR3 is TGTGCCAGCAGCTTAGCAGGGGCGGAAGAGACCCAGTACTTC.

The chain has TRBV19 and TRBJ2-5, with TRBD1 matching over 7 bases. Trimming removed 1 base from V and 5 bases from J; junction bases left unmatched: 16. CDR1 LNHDA and CDR2 SQIVND come from the germline V gene (reference sequence). The CDR3 has 18 residues. The CDR3 bases are TGTGCCAGTAGTATAGGAGGTCGGTGGCCAGGGGGAGAGGAGACCCAGTACTTC. It specifies CASSIGGRWPGGEETQYF.

This rearrangement joins TRBV6-5 to TRBJ2-7; 7 bases fit TRBD2. Germline V gene data show CDR1 as MNHEY and CDR2 as SVGAGI. The length of the CDR3 is 14 residues. J was trimmed by 1 base and V by 10 bases; bases with no gene match: 10. Here the CDR3 reads CATGEGTRSYEQYF. The CDR3 bases are TGTGCCACCGGGGAGGGGACGAGGTCCTACGAGCAGTACTTC.

About this clone itself: Other DNA sequences of this sample code for an identical CDR3. DNA for the CDR3: TGTGCCAGCAGTCCCGGGACAGGGGGAAATCAGCCCCAGCATTTT. This gives the protein CASSPGTGGNQPQHF. V usage is TRBV6-6 and J usage is TRBJ1-5, with 11 bases identical to TRBD1. The CDR3 covers 15 residues. Trimming took 5 bases from V and 4 from J; bases not matched to a gene: 4. The V gene's germline CDR1 is MNHNY and CDR2 SVGAGI (reference sequence).

CDR3 amino acids: CASSLVSSANYEQYF. CDR3 in DNA: TGTGCCAGCAGCTTAGTGTCTAGCGCAAACTACGAGCAGTACTTC. This rearrangement joins TRBV7-9 to TRBJ2-7, with D possibly being TRBD2 (6 bases). Trimming took off 1 base at V and 3 bases at J, with 13 bases between the two ends. The CDR3 is 15 residues long. Germline V lookup: CDR1 SEHNR, CDR2 FQNEAQ (reference sequence).

V and J are TRBV6-5 and TRBJ1-6; 7 bases map to TRBD1. In germline, CDR1 is MNHEY, CDR2 SVGAGI. The V gene end was trimmed by 2 bases and the J gene end by 9 bases; junction bases not matched to a gene: 7. The CDR3 extends over 15 amino acids. CDR3 region: CASSYDRGRISPLHF. Here the CDR3 DNA reads TGTGCCAGCAGTTACGATAGGGGGCGCATTTCACCCCTCCACTTT.

This clone turned up a few times. The V and J genes are TRBV7-6 and TRBJ2-7; 9 nucleotides align to TRBD1. The length of the CDR3 is 14 residues. Trimming at V came to 0 bases and at J to 6 bases, leaving 3 bases not matched to a gene. CDR1 SGHVS and CDR2 FNYEAQ come from the germline V gene. The CDR3 here is CASSLAGTGSEQYF. The CDR3 DNA sequence: TGTGCCAGCAGCTTAGCCGGGACAGGGAGCGAGCAGTACTTC.

The V and J genes are TRBV6-6 and TRBJ2-7; TRBD1 matches 11 bases. The V segment lost 4 bases and the J segment 2 bases; nucleotides outside the gene matches: 1. Germline V gene data show CDR1 as MNHNY and CDR2 as SVGAGI (reference sequence). The CDR3 is 14 residues long. CDR3 bases: TGTGCCAGCAGTTTGGGACAGGGGGCCTACGAGCAGTACTTC. As protein: CASSLGQGAYEQYF.

The chain recombines TRBV7-9 with TRBJ1-1, with D possibly being TRBD1 (6 bases). Deletions cut 3 bases from V and 8 bases from J, with 16 bases between. CDR1 is SEHNR and CDR2 is FQNEAQ in the germline V gene (reference sequence). The CDR3 loop spans 14 amino acids. The CDR3 sequence: CASSLPYYGTEAFF. CDR3 bases: TGTGCCAGCAGCTTGCCCTATTATGGGACAGAAGCTTTCTTT.

This clone was observed once. The chain carries TRBV20-1 and TRBJ2-5; tentatively, D is TRBD1 (7 bases). The CDR3 is 11 residues long. Per germline, CDR1 DFQATT and CDR2 SNEGSKA (reference sequence). The V end was cut by 6 bases, the J end by 7 bases, with 12 bases between. CDR3 region: CSAGTAGTQYF. CDR3 nucleotides: TGCAGTGCCGGGACAGCGGGGACCCAGTACTTC.

This clone was seen once. The chain has TRBV2 and TRBJ1-2, with D possibly TRBD1 on 6 matching bases. CDR3 length equals 13 residues. The V end was cut by 5 bases, the J end by 4 bases, with 11 bases between. Germline V gives CDR1 SNHLY, CDR2 FYNNEI. CDR3 bases: TGTGCCAGCAGTTCCGACAGGCTCTATGGCTACACCTTC. Amino acid sequence: CASSSDRLYGYTF.

The chain employs TRBV7-2 and TRBJ2-3; 7 positions agree with TRBD1. The CDR3 sequence is 13 residues long. Unmatched junction bases numbered 8, after V lost 5 bases and J lost 9 bases. In germline, CDR1 is SGHTA, CDR2 FQGNSA. The CDR3 DNA is TGTGCCAGCAGCGCCGACAGGGAATCGACGCAGTATTTT. Translation gives CASSADRESTQYF.